This T cell receptor (beta chain) stems from a study of blood T cell repertoires in COVID-19. The germline V and J ends were trimmed by 11 bases and 0 bases, with 10 bases remaining between them. This CDR3 region has 12 residues. Original data processing: The assay estimated nucleated cells by amplifying reference gene primers. Clones were sequenced by immunoSEQ multiplex PCR, and TCRdb holds only the in-frame ones, with some missing. V and J calls and clone size are as listed in that table; D and trimming were resolved from the DNA. The table lists more than 90,000 clones, roughly 85% of them singletons, with around 16% in the top ten.

The V call is TRBV12-3 or TRBV12-4, the J call TRBJ1-1; D is unclear. This sequence originates from a woman between 55 and 75 years old with COVID-19, enrolled during active disease. The sequenced sample was peripheral blood. CDR3 region: CAVEMLNTEAFF. For the CDR3, the DNA is TGTGCCGTCGAGATGTTGAACACTGAAGCTTTCTTT.